Shown below are 23 T cell receptor beta chains from a single sample sequenced in a study of OX40 agonist ivuxolimab in advanced cancers. Some clones are missing from TCRdb's copy, which holds only in-frame ones; the method was immunoSEQ multiplex PCR. The sample carries fewer than 20,000 clones, just under 80% recorded once. Sample: CD4+ or CD8+ T cells sorted from blood, taken in a trial of the OX40 agonist ivuxolimab. All receptors derive from an adult with an advanced solid tumor such as melanoma, head and neck, liver or kidney cancer.

CDR3 amino acids: CASIEGGVETQYF. CDR3 in DNA: TGTGCCAGCATCGAGGGAGGGGTGGAGACCCAGTACTTC. The rearrangement joins TRBV25-1 to TRBJ2-5, with 7 bases identical to TRBD2. This CDR3 contains 13 residues. Per germline, CDR1 MGHDK and CDR2 SYGVNS. With V trimmed by 7 bases and J by 5 bases, 7 bases remained unmatched.

The chain joins TRBV6-5 to TRBJ2-1, with a weak D call TRBD2 (5 bases). CDR3 length equals 13 residues. Germline lookup yields CDR1 MNHEY and CDR2 SVGAGI. Trimming left V 5 bases short and J 9 bases short, with 14 bases between. CDR3 sequence: CASSLGKAGEQFF. The CDR3 DNA reads TGTGCCAGCAGTCTCGGCAAGGCGGGTGAGCAGTTCTTC.

The gene calls are TRBV5-4 and TRBJ2-7, with D unresolved. CDR3 length equals 15 residues. CDR1 and CDR2 (germline): SGHNT, YYREEE (reference sequence). V lost 0 bases and J lost 1, with 11 bases in between. The CDR3 is CASSLVNSLSYEQYF. The CDR3 bases are TGTGCCAGCAGCTTGGTAAACAGCCTTTCCTACGAGCAGTACTTC.

V usage is TRBV29-1 and J usage is TRBJ2-7; D not resolved. The germline V gene encodes CDR1 SQVTM and CDR2 ANQGSEA. The CDR3 has 11 amino acids. V lost 4 bases and J lost 4, with 8 bases in between. The CDR3 DNA follows: TGCAGCGTTGTGGGTTATTACGAGCAGTACTTC. Translating gives CSVVGYYEQYF.

This clone was seen only once. This chain connects TRBV23-1 to TRBJ2-1; 8 bases map to TRBD1. Being an ORF, TRBV23-1 has a function that is uncertain. The CDR3 has 15 residues. Trimming at V came to 4 bases and at J to 7 bases, leaving 9 bases not matched to a gene. The CDR3 loop reads CASSLWTGLANEQFF. CDR3 DNA: TGCGCCAGCAGTCTATGGACAGGGTTAGCAAATGAGCAGTTCTTC.

The chain links TRBV25-1 to TRBJ2-5, with D maybe TRBD2 (5 bases). CDR3 size: 17 residues. The V and J ends lost 1 base and 5 bases respectively, with 20 bases between them. Germline V CDR1 and CDR2: MGHDK, SYGVNS. CDR3 loop: CASSESPPTRAWETQYF. The CDR3, as DNA: TGTGCCAGCAGTGAATCCCCCCCTACTAGGGCGTGGGAGACCCAGTACTTC.

V gene TRBV6-5 combines with J gene TRBJ1-1; no clear D. The CDR3 runs to 15 residues. V was shortened by 3 bases and J by 3 bases, with 14 bases between the two germline ends. Germline CDR1 and CDR2: MNHEY and SVGAGI. CDR3 sequence reads: CASSYKATSDTEAFF. DNA of the CDR3: TGTGCCAGCAGTTATAAGGCAACCTCGGACACTGAAGCTTTCTTT.

J is TRBJ1-2 and V is TRBV29-1; no reliable D call. Germline-derived CDR1 and CDR2 are SQVTM and ANQGSEA. V gave up 0 bases and J gave up 6 bases, with 2 bases separating them. This CDR3 comprises 10 residues. This CDR3 is CSVEDNGYTF. The CDR3 nucleotides are TGCAGCGTTGAAGACAATGGCTACACCTTC.

The V gene is TRBV10-3, the J gene TRBJ1-5; a possible D gene is TRBD1 (5 bases). V was trimmed by 4 bases and J by 4 bases, leaving 14 bases between them. The CDR3 totals 15 residues. Germline V CDR1 and CDR2: ENHRY, SYGVKD. CDR3 amino acids: CAISGGGAGNQPQHF. CDR3 sequence (DNA): TGTGCCATCAGTGGGGGTGGGGCGGGGAATCAGCCCCAGCATTTT.

The chain combines TRBV2 with TRBJ2-1, with TRBD2 identical over 12 bases. The CDR3 has 17 residues. V lost 8 bases, J lost 7 bases, and 15 bases stayed unmatched. Germline loops: CDR1 SNHLY, CDR2 FYNNEI. CDR3 sequence (DNA): TGTGCCAGCGCTAGCGGGAGGGCCTCGGACATGAAGAATGAGCAGTTCTTC. It specifies CASASGRASDMKNEQFF.

V is TRBV2 and J is TRBJ2-3; the match to TRBD1 covers 10 bases. Germline V gene data show CDR1 as SNHLY and CDR2 as FYNNEI. The ends lost 7 bases at V and 1 base at J; junction bases unmatched: 5. The CDR3 is made up of 15 amino acids. The CDR3 DNA reads TGTGCCAGCATCCGGACAGGGGGACGCACAGATACGCAGTATTTT. Translating gives CASIRTGGRTDTQYF.

This chain links TRBV18 with TRBJ2-5; 12 positions agree with TRBD1. V was pared by 3 bases and J by 5 bases, with 7 bases of the junction left unmatched. This CDR3 is 16 amino acids long. The V gene's germline CDR1 is KGHSH and CDR2 LQKENI. In DNA, the CDR3 is TGTGCCAGCTCACCCGAGGGACAGGGGGCTGTGGAGACCCAGTACTTC. Amino acid sequence: CASSPEGQGAVETQYF.

The chain couples TRBV9 to TRBJ1-2, with D uncertain. The germline gives CDR1 SGDLS, CDR2 YYNGEE. The CDR3 is 14 residues long. V was clipped by 4 bases and J by 8 bases, with 18 bases between them. CDR3 nucleotide sequence: TGTGCCAGCAGCCCCCTCAAGGGAAGGAGCGGCTACACCTTC. Protein sequence: CASSPLKGRSGYTF.

The rearrangement joins TRBV4-2 to TRBJ2-1; D is tentatively TRBD1 or TRBD2 (5 bases each). CDR1 and CDR2 (germline): LGHNA, YNFKEQ. Trimming removed 4 bases from V and 4 bases from J, with 35 bases in between. The CDR3 covers 22 residues. Here the CDR3 reads CASSPHSPSGTKETNDYNEQFF. As DNA, the CDR3 is TGTGCCAGCAGCCCACATAGCCCATCCGGGACCAAAGAAACGAACGATTACAATGAGCAGTTCTTC.

To note about this clone: Within the sample, other DNA sequences also encode this same CDR3. The chain is built from TRBV5-1 and TRBJ2-1, with D perhaps matching TRBD1 or TRBD2 (5 bases each). The CDR3 runs to 14 residues. Trimming took 6 bases from V and 1 from J, leaving 11 bases between them. Germline-derived CDR1 and CDR2 are SGHRS and YFSETQ. CDR3 in DNA: TGCGCCAGCACTGGGGGAGAGTCCTACAATGAGCAGTTCTTC. Encoded protein: CASTGGESYNEQFF.

This clone was observed a single time. CDR3 region: CASSEGLAYEQYF. The CDR3 coding sequence is TGTGCCAGCAGTGAAGGCTTAGCCTACGAGCAGTACTTC. The rearrangement links TRBV13 to TRBJ2-7; no clear D. The CDR3 is 13 residues long. Trimming cost V 6 bases and J 2 bases, with 11 bases left between them. Germline V gene sequence: CDR1 PRHDT, CDR2 FYEKMQ (reference sequence).

This clone is medium-sized by share. The chain recombines TRBV5-4 with TRBJ2-7; 9 bases are a match to TRBD1. Germline loops: CDR1 SGHNT, CDR2 YYREEE (reference sequence). V gave up 1 base and J gave up 4 bases; unmatched junction bases: 3. The CDR3 spans 14 residues. This chain's CDR3 is CASSLTQGAYEQYF. Here the CDR3 DNA reads TGTGCCAGCAGCTTGACACAGGGGGCTTACGAGCAGTACTTC.

This clone is a singleton in its sample. The chain joins TRBV11-2 to TRBJ2-7, with TRBD1 identical over 11 bases. The CDR3 is 15 residues long. In germline, CDR1 is SGHAT, CDR2 FQNNGV. With 3 bases clipped from V and 4 bases from J, the junction kept 5 bases outside the gene matches. The CDR3 here is CASSLGTGGNYEQYF. CDR3 coding DNA: TGTGCCAGCAGCTTGGGGACAGGGGGAAATTACGAGCAGTACTTC.

This rearrangement joins TRBV9 to TRBJ1-4, with D tentatively TRBD1 (5 bases). CDR1 is SGDLS and CDR2 is YYNGEE in the germline V gene. V was cut by 0 bases and J by 5 bases, with 23 bases left in between. The CDR3 covers 19 residues. The CDR3 DNA reads as TGTGCCAGCAGCGTAGGATCGGGGGGAATTGTAAGTGTGAATGAAAAACTGTTTTTT. Translating it yields CASSVGSGGIVSVNEKLFF.

This clone was recorded a few times. The chain joins TRBV27 to TRBJ1-4, with TRBD1 identical over 7 bases. Germline CDR1 and CDR2: MNHEY and SMNVEV (reference sequence). Germline trimming cut 6 bases from V and 2 bases from J; bases unmatched to any gene: 18. CDR3 size: 19 residues. CDR3 residues: CASSLPPLRQGWTNEKLFF. The CDR3 nucleotides are TGTGCCAGCAGCCTCCCCCCCCTTAGACAGGGTTGGACTAATGAAAAACTGTTTTTT.

The sample holds a few counts of this clone. The J gene is TRBJ2-7, the V gene TRBV7-8; 7 nucleotides match TRBD1. Germline V CDR1 and CDR2: SGHVS, FQNEAQ. The CDR3 length is 14 residues. V shed 2 bases and J 2 bases; nucleotides not matched to a gene: 3. This CDR3 is CASSLRQGPYEQYF. CDR3 coding DNA: TGTGCCAGCAGCTTACGACAGGGTCCCTACGAGCAGTACTTC.

V usage is TRBV19 and J usage is TRBJ1-5; TRBD1 is a possible D gene (5 bases). V gave up 3 bases and J gave up 7 bases, with 13 bases separating them. This CDR3 has 14 amino acids. Germline CDR1 reads LNHDA; CDR2 reads SQIVND (reference sequence). The CDR3 is CASSMRGPDQPQHF. CDR3 DNA sequence: TGTGCCAGTAGTATGCGGGGACCGGACCAGCCCCAGCATTTT.

This rearrangement joins TRBV7-9 to TRBJ2-7, with D unresolved. V lost 2 bases, J lost 6 bases, and 8 bases lay in between. This CDR3 region has 12 residues. Germline V gene data show CDR1 as SEHNR and CDR2 as FQNEAQ (reference sequence). CDR3 coding DNA: TGTGCCAGCAGCTTAAACGGTATCGAGCAGTACTTC. Amino acids: CASSLNGIEQYF. The complete variable domain, with remaining parts taken from reference TRBV7-9 and TRBJ2-7, reads DTGVSQNPRHKITKRGQNVTFRCDPISEHNRLYWYRQTLGQGPEFLTYFQNEAQLEKSRLLSDRFSAERPKGSFSTLEIQRTEQGDSAMYLCASSLNGIEQYFGPGTRLTVT.